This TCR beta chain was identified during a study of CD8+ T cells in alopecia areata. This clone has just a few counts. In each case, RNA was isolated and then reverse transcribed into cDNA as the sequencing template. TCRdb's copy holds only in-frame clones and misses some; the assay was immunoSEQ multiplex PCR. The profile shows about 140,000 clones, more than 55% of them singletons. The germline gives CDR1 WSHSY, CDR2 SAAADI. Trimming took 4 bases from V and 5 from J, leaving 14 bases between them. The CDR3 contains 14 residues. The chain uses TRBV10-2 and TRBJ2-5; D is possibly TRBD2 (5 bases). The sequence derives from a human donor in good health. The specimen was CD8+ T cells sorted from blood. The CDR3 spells CASSARGLGETQYF. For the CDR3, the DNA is TGCGCCAGCAGTGCACGGGGTCTAGGCGAGACCCAGTACTTC.